Sequencing of this T cell receptor (beta chain) was carried out in a study of T cell repertoires in cytomegalovirus infection. As for the study in general: Public TCR beta signatures indicated both CMV infection and matching HLA type. Study-level results: CMV-specific TCR beta clonotypes restricted by HLA-C dominated the ex vivo response. The cumulative frequency of public TCR beta families identified carriers of CMV plus the relevant HLA.

Each CDR3 protein gets one entry after TCRdb re-called the reads with MiXCR. This table holds roughly 760,000 distinct CDR3 sequences, 35% to 45% found once. The CDR3 has 14 residues. Per the germline V gene, CDR1 is SEHNR and CDR2 is FQNEAQ (reference sequence). Trimming removed 7 bases at V and 3 bases at J, with 14 bases between. This clonotype was observed a few times. Its antigen remains unknown. The TCR was taken from a human donor in good health (CMV status not recorded). Some clones in this sample may be carry-over from other donors' samples. The sequencing sample was made of PBMCs. V gene TRBV7-9 combines with J gene TRBJ2-3; D call uncertain. The CDR3 DNA sequence: TGTGCCAGCACTGACGCCGGCCTAACAGATACGCAGTATTTT. It is translated as CASTDAGLTDTQYF.